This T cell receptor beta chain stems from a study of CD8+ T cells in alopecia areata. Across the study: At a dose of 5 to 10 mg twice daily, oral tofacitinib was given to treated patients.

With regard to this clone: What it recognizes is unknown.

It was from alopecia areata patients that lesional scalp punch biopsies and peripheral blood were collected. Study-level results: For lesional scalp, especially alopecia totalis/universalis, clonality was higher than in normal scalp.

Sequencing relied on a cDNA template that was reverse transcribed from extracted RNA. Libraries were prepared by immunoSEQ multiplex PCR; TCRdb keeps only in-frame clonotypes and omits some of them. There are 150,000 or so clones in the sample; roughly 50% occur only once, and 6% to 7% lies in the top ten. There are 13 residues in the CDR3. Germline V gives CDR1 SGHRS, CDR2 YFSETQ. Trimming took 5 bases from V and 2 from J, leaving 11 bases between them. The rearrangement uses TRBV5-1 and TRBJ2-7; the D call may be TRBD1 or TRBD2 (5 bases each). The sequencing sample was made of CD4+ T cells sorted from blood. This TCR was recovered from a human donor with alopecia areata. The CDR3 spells CASRPGTTYEQYF. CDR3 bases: TGCGCCAGCAGGCCGGGGACCACCTACGAGCAGTACTTC.